This T cell receptor (beta chain) emerged from a study of blood T cell repertoires in COVID-19. Sequencing used immunoSEQ multiplex PCR; TCRdb keeps in-frame clones, though not all of them. The table includes around 30,000 clones, 91% detected once. Sequencing used peripheral blood. This TCR was sampled from a human donor in a cohort sampled during active COVID-19.

CDR3 region: CASSLTGLRDTQYF. CDR3 DNA sequence: TGTGCCAGTAGTCTAACGGGTCTTAGAGATACGCAGTATTTT. V usage is TRBV19 and J usage is TRBJ2-3; D not certain. There are 14 residues in the CDR3. CDR1 is LNHDA, CDR2 SQIVND, per germline (reference sequence). V shed 5 bases and J shed 5 bases, with 14 bases lying between them.